One and the same sample provided the 28 T cell receptor beta chains below, sequenced in a study of T cell responses to AZD1222 COVID-19 vaccine (dated by TCRdb to the early 2020s). According to the study, the label for this sample's time point signals: about 28 days (+/-7) after the second vaccine dose. The sample's treatment or condition label is to be understood as: meningococcal conjugate vaccine given as trial control. The receptor library was made with the immunoSEQ multiplex PCR assay. The immuneACCESS repertoire file appears here via TCRdb, limited to in-frame rearrangements. These files lack a portion of the clones; in checked studies, under half of the deficit traces to unresolved V genes, and the cause of the others is not known. The sample has around 140,000 clones on record, 70% to 90% of them singletons. The top ten constitute around 8% of the sample. Sequenced material: peripheral blood, taken 28 days after the second dose of the MenACWY control vaccine. These receptor sequences come from an adult who received the MenACWY meningococcal vaccine as a control.

The chain joins TRBV4-3 to TRBJ2-7; D is uncertain. Deletions cut 0 bases from V and 0 bases from J, with 6 bases between. The germline V gene encodes CDR1 LGHNA and CDR2 YSLEER. The CDR3 is 14 residues long. CDR3 residues: CASSQDTVSYEQYF. CDR3 coding DNA: TGCGCCAGCAGCCAAGACACGGTCTCCTACGAGCAGTACTTC.

The genes are TRBV9 and TRBJ1-6; D gene unclear. Germline V lookup: CDR1 SGDLS, CDR2 YYNGEE. This CDR3 contains 15 residues. V lost 0 bases, J lost 9 bases, and 13 bases lay in between. This chain's CDR3 is CASSVAEGLASPLHF. CDR3 sequence (DNA): TGTGCCAGCAGCGTAGCTGAGGGTTTGGCTTCACCCCTCCACTTT.

This chain uses TRBV5-1 with TRBJ2-1; D gene unclear. CDR1 SGHRS and CDR2 YFSETQ come from the germline V gene. The CDR3 length is 13 residues. The germline V and J ends were trimmed by 0 bases and 12 bases, with 13 bases remaining between them. CDR3 loop: CASSLAGPPGQFF. The CDR3 DNA follows: TGCGCCAGCAGCTTGGCCGGACCGCCAGGGCAGTTCTTC.

J is TRBJ1-2 and V is TRBV21-1. TRBV21-1 represents a pseudogene. The CDR3 has 15 amino acids. Written as DNA, the CDR3 is TGTGCCAGCAGCAACACTTCAGGGGAGGGCGATGGCTACACCTTC. It translates to CASSNTSGEGDGYTF.

The gene calls are TRBV5-1 and TRBJ1-6; no definite D call. The CDR3 loop spans 15 amino acids. V lost 3 bases, J lost 10 bases, and 17 bases lay in between. Germline-derived CDR1 and CDR2 are SGHRS and YFSETQ. CDR3 sequence reads: CASSSVGSGESPLHF. For the CDR3, the DNA is TGCGCCAGCAGCTCCGTTGGGTCTGGCGAGTCACCCCTCCACTTT.

Ten or more counts support this clone. Other DNA sequences of this sample code for an identical CDR3. The J gene is TRBJ1-1, the V gene TRBV5-6; D call uncertain. The CDR3 has 12 amino acids. V was clipped by 1 base and J by 4 bases, with 5 bases between them. Germline V gives CDR1 SGHDT, CDR2 YYEEEE. The CDR3 protein is CASSLRGTEAFF. DNA of the CDR3: TGTGCCAGCAGCTTGCGGGGCACTGAAGCTTTCTTT.

This chain uses TRBV15 with TRBJ1-1; D is possibly TRBD1 (6 bases). The CDR3 is 16 residues long. V was clipped by 5 bases and J by 1 base, with 17 bases between them. Germline V gene data show CDR1 as LNHNV and CDR2 as YYDKDF (reference sequence). CDR3 coding DNA: TGTGCCACCAGCCCGACGCAGGGGAGGGCGAACACTGAAGCTTTCTTT. Its protein is CATSPTQGRANTEAFF.

The chain links TRBV12-3 or TRBV12-4 to TRBJ1-5; D remains unclear. The CDR3 is 13 amino acids. The germline V and J ends were trimmed by 3 bases and 3 bases, with 6 bases remaining between them. The CDR3 loop reads CASSFSDNQPQHF. The DNA of the CDR3 is TGTGCCAGCAGTTTCTCAGACAATCAGCCCCAGCATTTT.

The chain recombines TRBV10-1 with TRBJ2-1; 12 bases agree with TRBD2. Germline CDR1 and CDR2: WNHNN and SYGVQD (reference sequence). There are 20 residues in the CDR3. The V and J ends lost 3 bases and 1 base, in that order; junction bases with no gene match: 13. CDR3 nucleotide sequence: TGCGCCAGCAGTGATTTGGCTAGCGGGGGGGCCCTTCCGTCCTACAATGAGCAGTTCTTC. Protein sequence: CASSDLASGGALPSYNEQFF.

J is TRBJ2-2 and V is TRBV11-3, with TRBD1 matching over 11 bases. CDR3 length: 18 amino acids. Germline CDR1 and CDR2: SGHNT and YENEEA. V was clipped by 1 base and J by 6 bases; unmatched bases: 10. The CDR3 reads CASSLARDRGFPSGELFF. CDR3 DNA: TGTGCCAGCAGCTTAGCGCGGGACAGGGGGTTCCCATCCGGGGAGCTGTTTTTT.

V is TRBV9 and J is TRBJ2-7, with 9 bases matching TRBD1. Trimming at V came to 4 bases and at J to 4 bases, leaving 3 bases not matched to a gene. The CDR3 loop spans 13 amino acids. The germline V gene has CDR1 SGDLS and CDR2 YYNGEE. For the CDR3, the DNA is TGTGCCAGCAGCTCACAGGGGGCGTACGAGCAGTACTTC. As protein: CASSSQGAYEQYF.

The CDR3 DNA is TGCGCCAGCAGCTTGAAGGGATCGGGGCTAAGGGCCCAGTACTTC. Translating gives CASSLKGSGLRAQYF. V gene TRBV5-1 combines with J gene TRBJ2-5; D is perhaps TRBD1 or TRBD2 (5 bases each). The germline CDR1 and CDR2 sequences are SGHRS and YFSETQ. V was trimmed by 1 base and J by 9 bases, leaving 19 bases between them. CDR3 length: 15 amino acids.

The rearrangement uses TRBV28 and TRBJ2-5; either TRBD1 or TRBD2 may supply D (5 bases each). Germline assignment: CDR1 MDHEN and CDR2 SYDVKM. The ends were cut back, 5 bases at V and 5 bases at J, with 15 bases in the middle. The CDR3 is 14 residues long. The CDR3 DNA reads as TGTGCCAGCAGTGGGACCCGCACGTGGGAGACCCAGTACTTC. This codes for CASSGTRTWETQYF.

This clone was seen a single time. The J gene is TRBJ1-6, the V gene TRBV20-1, with unresolved D. CDR1 DFQATT and CDR2 SNEGSKA come from the germline V gene (reference sequence). This CDR3 has 11 residues. V lost 5 bases, J lost 15 bases, and 14 bases lay in between. The CDR3 here is CSAPLAPLLHF. The CDR3 nucleotides are TGCAGTGCTCCCTTGGCACCGCTCCTCCACTTT.

The chain recombines TRBV27 with TRBJ2-7; D tentatively reads TRBD1 or TRBD2 (5 bases each). Germline loops: CDR1 MNHEY, CDR2 SMNVEV (reference sequence). The CDR3 has 14 residues. With 5 bases removed from V and 3 bases from J, the gap between germline ends came to 14 bases. CDR3: CASSMGRLIYEQYF. CDR3 bases: TGTGCCAGCAGTATGGGACGGTTAATCTACGAGCAGTACTTC.

The chain links TRBV18 to TRBJ1-6; D unclear. The germline V and J ends were trimmed by 2 bases and 8 bases, with 10 bases remaining between them. CDR3 length: 14 residues. Germline V gives CDR1 KGHSH, CDR2 LQKENI. The DNA for the CDR3 is TGTGCCAGCTCACCAACAGCGAGGGATTCACCCCTCCACTTT. Protein sequence: CASSPTARDSPLHF.

CDR3 amino acids: CASSQAPRTAANYGYTF. The CDR3, as DNA: TGTGCCAGCAGCCAAGCTCCGCGGACAGCCGCTAACTATGGCTACACCTTC. This rearrangement joins TRBV3-1 (or the pseudogene TRBV3-2) to TRBJ1-2; a weak D match, TRBD1 (6 bases). The CDR3 spans 17 residues. Per the germline V gene, CDR1 is LGHDT and CDR2 is YNNKEL (reference sequence). V was trimmed by 1 base and J by 0 bases, leaving 15 bases between them.

The V call is TRBV12-5, the J call TRBJ2-7; the match to TRBD2 covers 8 bases. CDR3 size: 15 residues. The V segment lost 3 bases and the J segment 0 bases; nucleotides outside the gene matches: 4. Germline lookup yields CDR1 LGHNT and CDR2 FRNRAP. CDR3 region: CASGLNLAGSYEQYF. CDR3 nucleotides: TGTGCTAGTGGTTTAAACCTAGCGGGCTCCTACGAGCAGTACTTC.

The chain is built from TRBV5-1 and TRBJ2-1, with 8 nucleotides matching TRBD1. From germline, CDR1 is SGHRS and CDR2 YFSETQ. The CDR3 contains 16 residues. The ends lost 6 bases at V and 3 bases at J; junction bases unmatched: 11. The CDR3 region is CASTLIGQGHYNEQFF. CDR3 DNA sequence: TGCGCCAGCACCCTGATCGGACAGGGCCACTACAATGAGCAGTTCTTC.

This clone turned up a few times. This sequence joins TRBV7-9 and TRBJ1-2, with D tentatively TRBD1 (6 bases). The CDR3 has 14 residues. Deletions cut 5 bases from V and 1 base from J, with 11 bases between. Looked up from germline, CDR1 is SEHNR and CDR2 is FQNEAQ (reference sequence). CDR3 sequence: CASSPGQVNYGYTF. Written as DNA, the CDR3 is TGTGCCAGCAGCCCGGGACAAGTTAACTATGGCTACACCTTC.

This clone has only one observation. The rearrangement links TRBV7-2 to TRBJ2-2; D not resolved. Germline CDR1 is SGHTA and CDR2 is FQGNSA. The V and J ends lost 5 bases and 1 base respectively, with 8 bases between them. The CDR3 has 14 residues. The chain's CDR3 is CASSPNMNTGELFF. CDR3 DNA sequence: TGTGCCAGCAGCCCGAATATGAACACCGGGGAGCTGTTTTTT. Based on the CDR3 plus reference TRBV7-2 and TRBJ2-2, the full variable domain is GAGVSQSPSNKVTEKGKDVELRCDPISGHTALYWYRQSLGQGLEFLIYFQGNSAPDKSGLPSDRFSAERTGGSVSTLTIQRTQQEDSAVYLCASSPNMNTGELFFGEGSRLTVL.

V is TRBV3-1 (or the pseudogene TRBV3-2) and J is TRBJ2-7; D is unresolved. Germline CDR1 reads LGHDT; CDR2 reads YNNKEL (reference sequence). The CDR3 loop spans 13 amino acids. Trimming shortened V by 2 bases and J by 6 bases, and 11 bases separated the two germline ends. Written as DNA, the CDR3 is TGTGCCAGCAGCCAATCCCGTGGATCCGAGCAGTACTTC. Translating it yields CASSQSRGSEQYF.

The V call is TRBV25-1, the J call TRBJ2-5; unclear D gene. The V end was cut by 4 bases, the J end by 4 bases, with 13 bases between. The CDR3 is 14 residues long. Germline CDR1 and CDR2: MGHDK and SYGVNS. Here the CDR3 reads CASSVHSRPETQYF. CDR3 nucleotides: TGTGCCAGCAGTGTGCACAGCCGGCCAGAGACCCAGTACTTC.

This clone has only a few counts. The genes are TRBV28 and TRBJ1-4, with 9 bases identical to TRBD1. Germline loops: CDR1 MDHEN, CDR2 SYDVKM. The CDR3 length is 15 residues. The V gene end was trimmed by 5 bases and the J gene end by 7 bases; junction bases not matched to a gene: 8. CDR3: CASSLPGQGAEKLFF. For the CDR3, the DNA is TGTGCCAGCAGTCTACCGGGACAGGGCGCTGAAAAACTGTTTTTT.

V is TRBV19 and J is TRBJ2-6; no clear D. Trimming pared 1 base from V and 0 bases from J, leaving 4 bases between. Germline V gene lookup returns CDR1 LNHDA and CDR2 SQIVND (reference sequence). This CDR3 is built from 15 residues. In nucleotides, the CDR3 is TGTGCCAGTAGTATAGGTAACTCTGGGGCCAACGTCCTGACTTTC. This sequence encodes CASSIGNSGANVLTF. The full variable domain, rest sourced from reference TRBV19 and TRBJ2-6, is DGGITQSPKYLFRKEGQNVTLSCEQNLNHDAMYWYRQDPGQGLRLIYYSQIVNDFQKGDIAEGYSVSREKKESFPLTVTSAQKNPTAFYLCASSIGNSGANVLTFGAGSRLTVL.

Only a few counts were recorded for this clone. The rearrangement joins TRBV7-9 to TRBJ1-5, with a weak D call TRBD1 (5 bases). With 1 base removed from V and 4 bases from J, the gap between germline ends came to 11 bases. This CDR3 contains 15 residues. CDR1 is SEHNR, CDR2 FQNEAQ, per germline (reference sequence). The CDR3 nucleotides read TGTGCCAGCAGCTTAGGGGGACCGCGGAATCAGCCCCAGCATTTT. This codes for CASSLGGPRNQPQHF.

About this clone itself: The sample holds other DNA sequences that translate to the same CDR3. V is TRBV9 and J is TRBJ1-1; D call uncertain. Between the trimmed V and J ends, which lost 0 bases and 1 base, there was a span of 10 bases. CDR3 length equals 15 residues. Germline loops: CDR1 SGDLS, CDR2 YYNGEE. CDR3 in amino acids: CASSVGTLGNTEAFF. CDR3 DNA sequence: TGTGCCAGCAGCGTAGGTACACTAGGGAACACTGAAGCTTTCTTT.

The V call is TRBV28, the J call TRBJ2-7, with 10 bases fitting TRBD1. With V trimmed by 1 base and J by 3 bases, 6 bases remained unmatched. Germline-derived CDR1 and CDR2 are MDHEN and SYDVKM. This CDR3 contains 16 residues. Written as DNA, the CDR3 is TGTGCCAGCAGTTTATTCGGACAGGGGGTTGGCTACGAGCAGTACGTC. Its translation: CASSLFGQGVGYEQYV.